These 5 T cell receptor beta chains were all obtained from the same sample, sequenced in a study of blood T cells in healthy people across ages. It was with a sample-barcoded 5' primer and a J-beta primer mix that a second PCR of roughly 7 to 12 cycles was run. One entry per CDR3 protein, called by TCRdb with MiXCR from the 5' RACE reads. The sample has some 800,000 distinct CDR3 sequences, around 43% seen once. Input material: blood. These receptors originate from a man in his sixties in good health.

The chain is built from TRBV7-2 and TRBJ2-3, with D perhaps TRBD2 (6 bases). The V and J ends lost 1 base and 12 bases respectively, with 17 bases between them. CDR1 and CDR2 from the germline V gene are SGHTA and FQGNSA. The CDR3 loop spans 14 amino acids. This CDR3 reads CASSLGSNREFQYF. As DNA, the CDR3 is TGTGCCAGCAGCTTAGGGTCGAATCGGGAGTTCCAGTATTTT.

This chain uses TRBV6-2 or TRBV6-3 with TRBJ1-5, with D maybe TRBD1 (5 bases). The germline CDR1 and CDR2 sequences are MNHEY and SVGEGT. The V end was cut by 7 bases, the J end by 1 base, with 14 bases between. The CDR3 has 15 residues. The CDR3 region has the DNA TGTGCCAGCAATACCTTGGGGGACAGCAATCAGCCCCAGCATTTT. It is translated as CASNTLGDSNQPQHF.

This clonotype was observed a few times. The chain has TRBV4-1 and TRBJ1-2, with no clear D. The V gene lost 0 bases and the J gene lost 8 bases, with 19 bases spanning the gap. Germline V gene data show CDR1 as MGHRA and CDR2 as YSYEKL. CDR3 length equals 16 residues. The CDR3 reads CASSQDAGGRGIGYTF. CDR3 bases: TGCGCCAGCAGCCAAGATGCTGGAGGGCGCGGGATCGGCTACACCTTC.

In DNA form, the CDR3 reads TGTGCCACGAATACAGGGGCCCCCGTACTATGGTTCTTC. Translated: CATNTGAPVLWFF. The chain joins TRBV10-3 to TRBJ2-1; 7 bases are a match to TRBD1. Germline CDR1 reads ENHRY; CDR2 reads SYGVKD. The V gene end was trimmed by 10 bases and the J gene end by 15 bases; junction bases not matched to a gene: 18. The length of the CDR3 is 13 residues.

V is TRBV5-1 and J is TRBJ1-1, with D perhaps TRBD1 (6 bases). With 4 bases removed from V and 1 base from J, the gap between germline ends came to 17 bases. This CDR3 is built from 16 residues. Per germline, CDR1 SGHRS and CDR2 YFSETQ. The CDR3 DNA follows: TGCGCCAGCAGCGCCGGGGACACGAAGGGGAACACTGAAGCTTTCTTT. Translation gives CASSAGDTKGNTEAFF.